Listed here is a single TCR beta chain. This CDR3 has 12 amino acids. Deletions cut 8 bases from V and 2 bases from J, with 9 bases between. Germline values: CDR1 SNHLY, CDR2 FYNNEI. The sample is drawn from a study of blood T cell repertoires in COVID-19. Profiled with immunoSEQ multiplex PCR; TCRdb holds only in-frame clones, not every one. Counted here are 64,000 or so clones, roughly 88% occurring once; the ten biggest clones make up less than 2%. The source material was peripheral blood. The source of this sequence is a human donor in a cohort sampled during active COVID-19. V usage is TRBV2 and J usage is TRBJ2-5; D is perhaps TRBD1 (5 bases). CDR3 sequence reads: CASGRDQETQYF. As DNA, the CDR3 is TGTGCCAGCGGCAGGGATCAAGAGACCCAGTACTTC. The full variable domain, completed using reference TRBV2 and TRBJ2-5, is EPEVTQTPSHQVTQMGQEVILRCVPISNHLYFYWYRQILGQKVEFLVSFYNNEISEKSEIFDDQFSVERPDGSNFTLKIRSTKLEDSAMYFCASGRDQETQYFGPGTRLLVL.